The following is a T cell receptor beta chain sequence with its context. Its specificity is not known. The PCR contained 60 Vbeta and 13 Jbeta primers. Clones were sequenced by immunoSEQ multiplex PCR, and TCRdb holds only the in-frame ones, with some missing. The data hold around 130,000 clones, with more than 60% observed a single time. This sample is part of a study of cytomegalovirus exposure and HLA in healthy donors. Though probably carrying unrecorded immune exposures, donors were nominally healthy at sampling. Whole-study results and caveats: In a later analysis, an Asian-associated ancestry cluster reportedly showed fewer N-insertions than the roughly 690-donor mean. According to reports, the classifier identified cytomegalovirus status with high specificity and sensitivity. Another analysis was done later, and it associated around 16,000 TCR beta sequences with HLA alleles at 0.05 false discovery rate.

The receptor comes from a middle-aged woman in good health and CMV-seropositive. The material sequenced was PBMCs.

For the CDR3, the DNA is TGTGCCAGCAGTCCCAATCGACGGGACAGGGGTGACGAGCAGTACTTC. Translated: CASSPNRRDRGDEQYF. The V and J genes are TRBV27 and TRBJ2-7; 10 bases match TRBD1. The CDR3 covers 16 residues. Per the germline V gene, CDR1 is MNHEY and CDR2 is SMNVEV (reference sequence). With V trimmed by 5 bases and J by 5 bases, 12 bases remained unmatched.